These T cell receptor beta chains were read from a single sample in a study of shared clonotypes between healthy human individuals. Profiled with immunoSEQ multiplex PCR; TCRdb holds only in-frame clones, not every one. The sample yields approximately 92,000 clones, 68% seen once. Sequenced: memory CD8+ T cells sorted from blood. The source is a man in his thirties or forties in good health. The CDR3 runs from the conserved cysteine through the conserved F or W. D genes are given only for firm matches. Some rows have no size entry. The others give once, few or many, or a class for an expanded clone.

j_gene,d_gene,v_gene,abundance,CDR3nt,CDR3aa
TRBJ1-5,.,TRBV28,.,TGTGCCAGCAGTTCCCTCGGACAGAGCAATCAGCCCCAGCATTTT,CASSSLGQSNQPQHF
TRBJ1-1,.,TRBV19,once,TGTGCCGGAGGAAACCTGAACACTGAAGCTTTCTTT,CAGGNLNTEAFF
TRBJ2-1,.,TRBV19,once,TGTGCCAGTAGTATCTGGAATGGACTTAATGAGCAGTTCTTC,CASSIWNGLNEQFF
TRBJ2-1,TRBD2,TRBV7-8,few,TGTGCCAGCAGCTTAGCGATTAGCGGGAGTGTAAAGGCCGAGCAGTTCTTC,CASSLAISGSVKAEQFF
TRBJ1-1,.,TRBV19,.,TGTGCCAGTAGTAGAGACGGAGCACCGACCACTGAAGCTTTCTTT,CASSRDGAPTTEAFF
TRBJ2-2,TRBD1,TRBV5-1,.,TGCGCCAGCAGCTTGGCCGGGACAGGGGGCACCGGGGAGCTGTTTTTT,CASSLAGTGGTGELFF
TRBJ2-7,.,TRBV5-4,.,TGTGCCAGCAGCTTGAGTAGGGGAAACTACGAGCAGTACTTC,CASSLSRGNYEQYF
TRBJ1-1,TRBD1,TRBV11-2,.,TGTGCCAGCAGCTTAGCCTTGGACAGGGGGGCTGAAGCTTTCTTT,CASSLALDRGAEAFF
TRBJ2-1,TRBD2,TRBV4-1,.,TGCGCCAGCAGCCCCAGGCTAGCGGGAGGACCCTCCTACAATGAGCAGTTCTTC,CASSPRLAGGPSYNEQFF
TRBJ2-7,.,TRBV28,.,TGTGCCAGCAGTTTGTATTACGAGCAGTACTTC,CASSLYYEQYF
TRBJ1-1,.,TRBV4-3,.,TGCGCCAGCAGCCAGAGGGGTGCCAACACTGAAGCTTTCTTT,CASSQRGANTEAFF
TRBJ2-7,.,TRBV19,.,TGTGCCAGTAGCCACGGGACTCCGGTACCTTACGAGCAGTACTTC,CASSHGTPVPYEQYF
TRBJ1-4,TRBD1,TRBV10-3,.,TGTGCCGTGGGACAGGGGCCGTCCGCAACTAATGAAAAACTGTTTTTT,CAVGQGPSATNEKLFF
TRBJ2-1,TRBD1,TRBV6-1,.,TGTGCCAGCAGTGAAGCGGGACAGGCCTACAATGAGCAGTTCTTC,CASSEAGQAYNEQFF
TRBJ2-4,.,TRBV4-2,once,TGTGCCAGCAGCGGGGCGGTAGCCAAAAACATTCAGTACTTC,CASSGAVAKNIQYF
TRBJ2-1,.,TRBV29-1,.,TGCAGCGTTGAAGATCCATTAGGCGGGGCCTCCTACAATGAGCAGTTCTTC,CSVEDPLGGASYNEQFF
TRBJ1-1,.,TRBV6-1,.,TGTGCCAGCAGTGAAGCGTGGGGCCGGCACGTCGCTTTCTTT,CASSEAWGRHVAFF
TRBJ2-7,TRBD1,TRBV7-2,.,TGTGCCAGCAGCGAGACGGGACAGGGCGAGCAGTACTTC,CASSETGQGEQYF
TRBJ2-3,.,TRBV6-4,few,TGTGCCAGCAGTGAGGGGCGGGGAAGCACAGATACGCAGTATTTT,CASSEGRGSTDTQYF
TRBJ2-1,.,TRBV29-1,.,TGCAGCGTTGAAGGCGGGAAAGGGGTTAATGAGCAGTTCTTC,CSVEGGKGVNEQFF
TRBJ2-7,TRBD2,TRBV6-5,.,TGTGCCAGCAGCCCGGGACTAGTCTTCTACGAGCAGTACTTC,CASSPGLVFYEQYF
TRBJ2-7,TRBD1,TRBV9,.,TGTGCCAGCAGCGTAGCTGCGGGGACAGGGGGTCTCCCCGAGCAGTACTTC,CASSVAAGTGGLPEQYF
TRBJ2-3,.,TRBV19,.,TGTGCCAGTAGTATAGGCCTAGCAACAGATACGCAGTATTTT,CASSIGLATDTQYF
TRBJ2-3,.,TRBV9,.,TGTGCCAGCAGCGTAGACAGGACAGATACGCAGTATTTT,CASSVDRTDTQYF
TRBJ2-7,.,TRBV29-1,.,TGCAGCGTTGAACTAATAGGGGAGTACGAGCAGTACTTC,CSVELIGEYEQYF
TRBJ2-7,.,TRBV7-9,.,TGTGCCAGCAGCTTGTCTGTGTTGGAGGCAGCCCGTACCTACGAGCAGTACTTC,CASSLSVLEAARTYEQYF
TRBJ1-1,.,TRBV18,.,TGTGCCAGCTCAGGGCAGGCGAACACTGAAGCTTTCTTT,CASSGQANTEAFF
TRBJ1-2,.,TRBV4-2,.,TGTGCCAGCAGCCAAGATAAGGGAGATGGCTACACCTTC,CASSQDKGDGYTF
TRBJ1-2,.,TRBV7-9,many,TGTGCCAGCAGCCCGACTGTGGGATATGGCTACACCTTC,CASSPTVGYGYTF
TRBJ2-1,TRBD1,TRBV7-9,.,TGTGCCAGCAGCGCCGGACAGGGGGGTTACAATGAGCAGTTCTTC,CASSAGQGGYNEQFF
TRBJ2-7,TRBD1,TRBV11-2,.,TGTGCCAGCAGCTTAGAGGGGACAGGGGACTACGAGCAGTACTTC,CASSLEGTGDYEQYF
TRBJ2-7,.,TRBV28,few,TGTGCCAGCAGCTCCGACACTTACGAGCAGTACTTC,CASSSDTYEQYF
TRBJ2-2,.,TRBV7-9,.,TGTGCCAGCAGCTCACTAGTTTACACCGGGGAGCTGTTTTTT,CASSSLVYTGELFF
TRBJ2-5,TRBD2,TRBV13,many,TGTGCCAGCAGCTCCTCGGCGGGAGGCCCACAAGAGACCCAGTACTTC,CASSSSAGGPQETQYF
TRBJ1-1,.,TRBV25-1,.,TGTGCCAGCAGCCCCATGCAGGGGAGGACAGAAGCGAACACTGAAGCTTTCTTT,CASSPMQGRTEANTEAFF
TRBJ2-7,.,TRBV6-5,many,TGTGCCAGCAGTTACCGAGGATCCGAAACCGAGCAGTACTTC,CASSYRGSETEQYF
TRBJ2-3,TRBD2,TRBV7-6,.,TGTGCCAGCAGCCCCACGGGGGGGACTAGCGGGAGCAGGGTACGAGATACGCAGTATTTT,CASSPTGGTSGSRVRDTQYF
TRBJ2-7,.,TRBV7-2,.,TGTGCCAGCAGCTTAGGGAGAGCCTACGAGCAGTACTTC,CASSLGRAYEQYF
TRBJ2-2,.,TRBV2,.,TGTGCCAGCAGTGTAGGGTCTAGGGCCGGGGAGCTGTTTTTT,CASSVGSRAGELFF
TRBJ1-2,.,TRBV6-5,.,TGTGCCAGCGCCTCTCAAGGGGGAAGCTATGGCTACACCTTC,CASASQGGSYGYTF
TRBJ1-1,TRBD1,TRBV15,once,TGTGCCACCAGTACCGGACAGGGCATTAACACTGAAGCTTTCTTT,CATSTGQGINTEAFF
TRBJ2-5,.,TRBV7-9,.,TGTGCCAGCAGCCCAGACACGGCCCAAGAGACCCAGTACTTC,CASSPDTAQETQYF
TRBJ2-5,TRBD2,TRBV18,few,TGTGCCAGCTCACCACCGGGGGGGGAGACCCAGTACTTC,CASSPPGGETQYF
TRBJ2-1,.,TRBV6-4,.,TGTGCCAGCAGTGTGAGGACAGAGAGTTACAATGAGCAGTTCTTC,CASSVRTESYNEQFF
TRBJ2-3,TRBD2,TRBV6-1,many,TGTGCCAGCAGTGAAGGACTAGCGGGAGCAGATACGCAGTATTTT,CASSEGLAGADTQYF